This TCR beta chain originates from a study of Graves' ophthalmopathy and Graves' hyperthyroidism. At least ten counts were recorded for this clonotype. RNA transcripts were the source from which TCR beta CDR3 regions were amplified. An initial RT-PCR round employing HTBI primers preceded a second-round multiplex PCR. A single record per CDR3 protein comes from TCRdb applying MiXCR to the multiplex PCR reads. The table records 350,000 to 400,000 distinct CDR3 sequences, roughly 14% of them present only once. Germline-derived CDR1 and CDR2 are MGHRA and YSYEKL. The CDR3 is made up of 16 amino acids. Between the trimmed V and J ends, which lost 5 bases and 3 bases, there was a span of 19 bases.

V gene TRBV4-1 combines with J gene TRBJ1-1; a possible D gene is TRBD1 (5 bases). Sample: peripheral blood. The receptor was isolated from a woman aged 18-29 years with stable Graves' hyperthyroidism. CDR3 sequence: CASSTPRAREDTEAFF. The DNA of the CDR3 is TGCGCCAGCAGCACACCCAGGGCTCGTGAGGACACTGAAGCTTTCTTT.